What follows are 11 T cell receptor beta chains derived from one specimen sequenced in a study of CD8 T cells in Susac syndrome. RNA in amounts of roughly 0.5 to 1 ug was reverse transcribed with random hexamers. TCRdb used MiXCR to reprocess the immunoSEQ multiplex PCR reads, holding one entry per CDR3 protein. The data contain approximately 190,000 distinct CDR3 sequences, over 90% of them seen just once; the ten biggest clones take up 0.093%. The sample was CD4+ T cells from PBMCs. The receptors originated from a human donor with multiple sclerosis.

The genes are TRBV15 and TRBJ2-7; 13 bases align to TRBD2. The CDR3 extends over 15 amino acids. Germline V gives CDR1 LNHNV, CDR2 YYDKDF (reference sequence). With V trimmed by 0 bases and J by 6 bases, 2 bases remained unmatched. The CDR3 DNA is TGTGCCACCAGCAGAGAAGGACTAGCGGGAGCCGAGCAGTACTTC. Its translation: CATSREGLAGAEQYF. Full variable domain (missing parts from reference TRBV15 and TRBJ2-7): DAMVIQNPRYQVTQFGKPVTLSCSQTLNHNVMYWYQQKSSQAPKLLFHYYDKDFNNEADTPDNFQSRRPNTSFCFLDIRSPGLGDTAMYLCATSREGLAGAEQYFGPGTRLTVT.

The rearrangement joins TRBV7-8 to TRBJ1-5, with D unclear. Trimming took 1 base from V and 4 from J, leaving 8 bases between them. The germline gives CDR1 SGHVS, CDR2 FQNEAQ. CDR3 length: 14 residues. CDR3: CASSLGRTNQPQHF. CDR3 sequence (DNA): TGTGCCAGCAGCTTAGGGCGGACGAATCAGCCCCAGCATTTT.

V gene TRBV4-1 combines with J gene TRBJ2-3; no firm D call. Per the germline V gene, CDR1 is MGHRA and CDR2 is YSYEKL. The CDR3 is 13 amino acids. Trimming removed 2 bases at V and 5 bases at J, with 8 bases between. The CDR3 reads CASSQQSEDTQYF. For the CDR3, the DNA is TGCGCCAGCAGCCAACAGTCCGAAGATACGCAGTATTTT.

The J gene is TRBJ1-2, the V gene TRBV29-1; D unclear. The CDR3 contains 13 residues. V lost 3 bases and J 5 bases, leaving 13 bases between the germline ends. Germline lookup yields CDR1 SQVTM and CDR2 ANQGSEA. The CDR3 nucleotides read TGCAGCGTTGAGTTATCACAAAGATATGGCTACACCTTC. It codes for CSVELSQRYGYTF. The whole variable domain, remainder taken from reference TRBV29-1 and TRBJ1-2, is SAVISQKPSRDICQRGTSLTIQCQVDSQVTMMFWYRQQPGQSLTLIATANQGSEATYESGFVIDKFPISRPNLTFSTLTVSNMSPEDSSIYLCSVELSQRYGYTFGSGTRLTVV.

This chain links TRBV12-3 or TRBV12-4 with TRBJ2-7, with D possibly being TRBD1 or TRBD2 (5 bases each). Trimming cost V 5 bases and J 6 bases, with 17 bases left between them. CDR3 length equals 14 residues. CDR3 sequence reads: CASSPGRRFAEQYF. The CDR3 DNA is TGTGCCAGCAGTCCGGGACGCCGTTTCGCCGAGCAGTACTTC.

This chain connects TRBV30 to TRBJ1-2; perhaps TRBD1 as D (5 bases). The CDR3 consists of 12 residues. Trimming stripped 6 bases from V and 4 bases from J, with 12 bases between. CDR1 is GTSNPN, CDR2 SVGIG, per germline (reference sequence). As DNA, the CDR3 is TGTGCCTGTCCTCAGGGTGCCTATGGCTACACCTTC. This encodes CACPQGAYGYTF.

The gene calls are TRBV2 and TRBJ2-7; 9 bases align to TRBD1. Germline V gene lookup returns CDR1 SNHLY and CDR2 FYNNEI. The CDR3 runs to 14 residues. V shed 6 bases, J shed 7 bases, and the junction held 10 bases outside the gene matches. CDR3 protein: CASRDNPDRGEQYF. Written as DNA, the CDR3 is TGTGCCAGCAGGGACAACCCGGACAGGGGTGAGCAGTACTTC.

The CDR3, as DNA: TGTGCCAGCAGCCCTACCTGGACCAGCACAGATACGCAGTATTTT. Translating gives CASSPTWTSTDTQYF. V and J are TRBV6-6 and TRBJ2-3; D is uncertain. The germline gives CDR1 MNHNY, CDR2 SVGAGI (reference sequence). The CDR3 is 15 residues long. V dropped 6 bases and J dropped 0 bases, with 13 bases sitting between them.

The rearrangement joins TRBV29-1 to TRBJ1-1; no reliable D call. Trimming shortened V by 4 bases and J by 0 bases, and 9 bases separated the two germline ends. The germline V gene encodes CDR1 SQVTM and CDR2 ANQGSEA. The CDR3 totals 13 residues. CDR3 residues: CSVVVSMNTEAFF. For the CDR3, the DNA is TGCAGCGTTGTGGTCAGCATGAACACTGAAGCTTTCTTT.

The chain joins TRBV20-1 to TRBJ2-7; TRBD1 aligns across 9 bases. The germline V gene has CDR1 DFQATT and CDR2 SNEGSKA (reference sequence). This CDR3 contains 17 residues. V was pared by 5 bases and J by 2 bases, with 16 bases of the junction left unmatched. In DNA, the CDR3 is TGCAGTGCTCGCGTTCTAGGGCGGGACAGGGCTCCCTACGAGCAGTACTTC. It specifies CSARVLGRDRAPYEQYF.

J is TRBJ1-1 and V is TRBV12-3 or TRBV12-4, with D hard to call. CDR3 size: 13 residues. Between the trimmed V and J ends, which lost 2 bases and 0 bases, there was a span of 4 bases. CDR3: CASSLSMNTEAFF. CDR3 sequence (DNA): TGTGCCAGCAGTTTAAGCATGAACACTGAAGCTTTCTTT.